The T cell receptor (beta chain) under discussion was sequenced for a study of molecular identifiers for immune sequencing clone quantification. With 10%, 30% or 50% of RNA, about 20,000 to 1,100,000 naive CD8 T cells were sequenced. TCRdb re-called the PCR reads through MiXCR, storing one row per CDR3 protein. Of about 640,000 distinct CDR3 sequences listed, just under 20% were seen once; the top ten hold under 0.95%. Germline lookup yields CDR1 SQVTM and CDR2 ANQGSEA. Trimming removed 4 bases at V and 2 bases at J, with 10 bases between. This CDR3 comprises 13 residues. This clonotype was recorded at least ten times.

Sequenced: naive CD8+ T cells from blood, with Jurkat cell RNA spiked in. The subset here: FACS-sorted CD8+CD4-CCR7+CD45RA+ naive T cells. This clonotype was obtained from a human donor in good health. Some libraries in this study had Jurkat cell RNA spiked in. This rearrangement joins TRBV29-1 to TRBJ2-3; D remains ambiguous. CDR3 bases: TGCAGCGTTGTTCCTATCTCCACAGATACGCAGTATTTT. Its protein is CSVVPISTDTQYF.